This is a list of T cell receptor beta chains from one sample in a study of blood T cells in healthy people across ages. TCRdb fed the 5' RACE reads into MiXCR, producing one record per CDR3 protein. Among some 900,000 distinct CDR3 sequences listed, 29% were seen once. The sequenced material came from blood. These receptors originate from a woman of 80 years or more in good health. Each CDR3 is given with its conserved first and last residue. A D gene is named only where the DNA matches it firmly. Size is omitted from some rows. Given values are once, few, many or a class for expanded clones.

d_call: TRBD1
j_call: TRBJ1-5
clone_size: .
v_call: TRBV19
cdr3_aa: CASAGGSGNQPQHF
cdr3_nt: TGTGCCAGTGCAGGGGGTTCAGGCAATCAGCCCCAGCATTTT

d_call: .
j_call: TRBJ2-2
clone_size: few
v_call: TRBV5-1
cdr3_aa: CASSGAGNTGELFF
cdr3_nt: TGCGCCAGCAGCGGAGCGGGGAACACCGGGGAGCTGTTTTTT

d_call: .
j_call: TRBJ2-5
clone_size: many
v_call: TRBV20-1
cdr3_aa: CSAQEGRPQETQYF
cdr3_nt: TGCAGTGCACAAGAGGGGCGGCCACAAGAGACCCAGTACTTC

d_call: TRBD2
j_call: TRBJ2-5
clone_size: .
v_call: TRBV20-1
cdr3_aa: CRATGGETQYF
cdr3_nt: TGCAGGGCAACGGGGGGAGAGACCCAGTACTTC

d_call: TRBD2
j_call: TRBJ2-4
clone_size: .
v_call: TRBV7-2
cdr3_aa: CASSIEGLRIQYF
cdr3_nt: TGTGCCAGCAGTATAGAGGGACTACGCATTCAGTACTTC

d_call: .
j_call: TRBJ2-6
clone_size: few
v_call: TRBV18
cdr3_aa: CASSPPAGANVLTF
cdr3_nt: TGTGCCAGCTCACCCCCCGCTGGGGCCAACGTCCTGACTTTC

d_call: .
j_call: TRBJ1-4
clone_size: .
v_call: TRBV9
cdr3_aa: CASSVATWNPNEKLFF
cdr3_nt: TGTGCCAGCAGCGTAGCTACGTGGAATCCTAATGAAAAACTGTTTTTT

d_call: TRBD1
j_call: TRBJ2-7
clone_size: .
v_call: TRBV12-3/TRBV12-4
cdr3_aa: CASSSKGQDEQYF
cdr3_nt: TGTGCCAGCAGTTCCAAGGGACAGGACGAGCAGTACTTC

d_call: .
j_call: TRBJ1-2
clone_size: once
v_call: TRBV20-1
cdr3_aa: CSALRTEDHGYTF
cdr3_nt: TGCAGTGCTCTCCGGACGGAGGACCATGGCTACACCTTC

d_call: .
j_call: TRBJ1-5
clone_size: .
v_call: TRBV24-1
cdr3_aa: CAASDHTGNQPQHF
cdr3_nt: TGTGCCGCCAGTGATCACACAGGGAATCAGCCCCAGCATTTT